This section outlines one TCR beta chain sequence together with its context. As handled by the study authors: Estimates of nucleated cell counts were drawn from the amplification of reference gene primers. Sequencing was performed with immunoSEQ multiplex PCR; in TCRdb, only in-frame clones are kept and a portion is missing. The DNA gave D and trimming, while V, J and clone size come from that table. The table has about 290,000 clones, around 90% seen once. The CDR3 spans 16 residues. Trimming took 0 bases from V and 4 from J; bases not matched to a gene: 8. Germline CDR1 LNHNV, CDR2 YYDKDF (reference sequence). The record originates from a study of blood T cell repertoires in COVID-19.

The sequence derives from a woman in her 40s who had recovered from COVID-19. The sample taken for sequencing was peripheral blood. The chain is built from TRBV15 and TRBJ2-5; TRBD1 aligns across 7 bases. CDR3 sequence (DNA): TGTGCCACCAGCAGAGATCGACAGGGTGGAATAGAGACCCAGTACTTC. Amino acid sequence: CATSRDRQGGIETQYF. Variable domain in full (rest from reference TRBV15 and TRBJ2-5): DAMVIQNPRYQVTQFGKPVTLSCSQTLNHNVMYWYQQKSSQAPKLLFHYYDKDFNNEADTPDNFQSRRPNTSFCFLDIRSPGLGDTAMYLCATSRDRQGGIETQYFGPGTRLLVL.